This T cell receptor (beta chain) derives from a study of shared clonotypes between healthy human individuals. TCRdb's copy holds only in-frame clones and misses some; the assay was immunoSEQ multiplex PCR. The sample includes hundreds of thousands of clones, 90% to 97% of them seen just once. Germline values: CDR1 SGHRS, CDR2 YFSETQ. With 4 bases removed from V and 0 bases from J, the gap between germline ends came to 17 bases. This CDR3 contains 18 residues. Input material: naive CD4+ T cells sorted from blood. Stated subset: CD45RA+ positively selected. This receptor was identified in a woman under 40 in good health. The V call is TRBV5-1, the J call TRBJ2-6; unclear D gene. Here the CDR3 DNA reads TGCGCCAGCAGCCGAGGCAGGTCCGCGGCCTCTGGGGCCAACGTCCTGACTTTC. This gives the protein CASSRGRSAASGANVLTF.